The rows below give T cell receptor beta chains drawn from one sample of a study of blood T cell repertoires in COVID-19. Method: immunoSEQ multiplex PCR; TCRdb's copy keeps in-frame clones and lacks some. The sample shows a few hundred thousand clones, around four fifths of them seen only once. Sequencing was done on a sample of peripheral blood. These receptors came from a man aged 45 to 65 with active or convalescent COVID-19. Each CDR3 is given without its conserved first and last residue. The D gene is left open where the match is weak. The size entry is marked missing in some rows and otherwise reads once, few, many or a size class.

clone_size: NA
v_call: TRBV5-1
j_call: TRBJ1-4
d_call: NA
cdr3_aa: ASSYRADEKLF

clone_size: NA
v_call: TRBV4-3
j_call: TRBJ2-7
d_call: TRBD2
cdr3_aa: ASSQERSVAGGLTYEQY

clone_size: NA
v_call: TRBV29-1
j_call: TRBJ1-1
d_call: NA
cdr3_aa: SVGRKAGRRTLEAF

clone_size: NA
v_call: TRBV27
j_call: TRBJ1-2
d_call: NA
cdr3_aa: ASTRTAINYGYT

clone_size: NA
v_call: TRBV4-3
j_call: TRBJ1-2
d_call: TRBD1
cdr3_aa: ASSQTGTGNGYT

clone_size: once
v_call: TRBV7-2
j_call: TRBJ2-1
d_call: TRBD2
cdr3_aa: ASSSGTSGFYNEQF

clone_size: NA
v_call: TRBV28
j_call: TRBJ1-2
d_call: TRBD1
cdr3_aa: ASSHGTGANYGYT

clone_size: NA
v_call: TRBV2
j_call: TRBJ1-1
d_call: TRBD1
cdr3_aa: ASITGGLGTEAF

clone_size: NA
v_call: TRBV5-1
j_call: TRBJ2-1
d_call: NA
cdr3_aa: ASSSRPGVSYNEQF

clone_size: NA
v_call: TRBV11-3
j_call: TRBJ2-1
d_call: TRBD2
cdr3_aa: ASSSPSGRAGSYNEQF

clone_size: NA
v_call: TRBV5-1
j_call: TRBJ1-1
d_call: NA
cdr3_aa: ASSFGAGVNTEAF

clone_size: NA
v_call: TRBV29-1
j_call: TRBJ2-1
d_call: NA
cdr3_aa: SARRTSGNEQF

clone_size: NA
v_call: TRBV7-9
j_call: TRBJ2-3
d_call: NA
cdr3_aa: ASTQNGAGITDTQY

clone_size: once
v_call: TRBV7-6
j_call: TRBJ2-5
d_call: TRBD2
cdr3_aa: ASSLGLAGGRPGETQY

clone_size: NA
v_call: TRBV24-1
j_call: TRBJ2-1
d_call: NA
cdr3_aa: ATSLGRPETF

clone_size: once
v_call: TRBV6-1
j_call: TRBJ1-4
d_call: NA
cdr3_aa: ASSEHDIGEKLF

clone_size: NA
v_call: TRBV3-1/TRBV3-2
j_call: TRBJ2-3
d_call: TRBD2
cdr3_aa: ASSRGQRGVTDTQY

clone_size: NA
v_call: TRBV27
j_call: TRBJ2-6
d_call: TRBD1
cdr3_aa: ASSGGQGLAGANVLT

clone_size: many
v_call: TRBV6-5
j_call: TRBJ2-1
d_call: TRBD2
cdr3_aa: ASSLAGGFDEQF

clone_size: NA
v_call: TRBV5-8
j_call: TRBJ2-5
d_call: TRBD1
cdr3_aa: ASSLGGQFQETQY

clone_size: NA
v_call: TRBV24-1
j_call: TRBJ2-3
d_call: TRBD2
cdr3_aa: ATSNAGGPTDTQY

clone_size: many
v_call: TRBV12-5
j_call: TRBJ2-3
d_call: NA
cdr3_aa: ASGPPAGETY

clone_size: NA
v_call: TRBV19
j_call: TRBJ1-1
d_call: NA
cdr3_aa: ASSGGGYTEAF

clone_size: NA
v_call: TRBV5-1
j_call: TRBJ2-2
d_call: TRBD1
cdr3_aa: ASSLGTGFGELF

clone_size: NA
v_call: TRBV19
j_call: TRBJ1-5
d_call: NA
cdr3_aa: ASSRGGAGGNQPQH

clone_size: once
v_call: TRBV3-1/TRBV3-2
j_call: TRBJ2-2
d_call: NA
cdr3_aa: ASSPSQGKKNTGELF

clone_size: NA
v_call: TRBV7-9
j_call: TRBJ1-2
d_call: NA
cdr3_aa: ASSFSGIGDGYT

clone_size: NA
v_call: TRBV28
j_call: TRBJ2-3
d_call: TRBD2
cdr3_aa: ASSTKTRLAATDTQY

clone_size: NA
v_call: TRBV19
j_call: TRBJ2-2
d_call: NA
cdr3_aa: ASSIWRQENTGELF

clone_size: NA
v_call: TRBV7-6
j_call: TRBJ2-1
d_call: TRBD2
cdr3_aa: ASSLSGRARNEQF

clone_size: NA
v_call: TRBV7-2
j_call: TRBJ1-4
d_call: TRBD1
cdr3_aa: ASSLSTGAPEKLF

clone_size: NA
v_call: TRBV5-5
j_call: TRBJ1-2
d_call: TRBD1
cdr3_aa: ASSPAGTGTNYGYT